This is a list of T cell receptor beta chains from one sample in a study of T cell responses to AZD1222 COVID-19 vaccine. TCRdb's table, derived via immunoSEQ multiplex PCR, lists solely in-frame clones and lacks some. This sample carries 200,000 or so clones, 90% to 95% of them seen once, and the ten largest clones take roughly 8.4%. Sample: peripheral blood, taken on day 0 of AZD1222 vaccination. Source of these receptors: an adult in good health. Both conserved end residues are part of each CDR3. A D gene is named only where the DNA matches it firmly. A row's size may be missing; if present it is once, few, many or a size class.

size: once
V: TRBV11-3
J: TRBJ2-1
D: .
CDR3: CASSYQGGVEQFF
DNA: TGTGCCAGCAGCTACCAGGGCGGAGTTGAGCAGTTCTTC

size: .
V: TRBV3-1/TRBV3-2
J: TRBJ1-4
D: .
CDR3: CASSQDRGRYIEKLFF
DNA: TGTGCCAGCAGCCAAGATCGAGGCCGGTACATCGAAAAACTGTTTTTT

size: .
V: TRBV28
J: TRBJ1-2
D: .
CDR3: CASQAGGYTF
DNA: TGTGCCAGCCAGGCAGGGGGCTACACCTTC

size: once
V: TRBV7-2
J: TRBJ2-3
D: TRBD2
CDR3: CASSSGTSGKSDTQYF
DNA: TGTGCCAGCAGCAGCGGGACTAGCGGAAAATCAGATACGCAGTATTTT

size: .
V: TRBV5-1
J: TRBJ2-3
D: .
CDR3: CASALNSDTQYF
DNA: TGCGCCAGCGCCCTTAACTCAGATACGCAGTATTTT

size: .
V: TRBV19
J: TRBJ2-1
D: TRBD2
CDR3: CASTLSGSFDEQFF
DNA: TGTGCCAGTACCCTTAGCGGGAGTTTCGATGAGCAGTTCTTC

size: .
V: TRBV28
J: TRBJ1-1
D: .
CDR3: CASKRGWWSTEAFF
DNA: TGTGCCAGCAAACGGGGGTGGTGGAGCACTGAAGCTTTCTTT

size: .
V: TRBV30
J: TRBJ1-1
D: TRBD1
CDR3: CAWSVWGTGGSTEAFF
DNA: TGTGCCTGGAGTGTATGGGGAACAGGGGGCAGTACTGAAGCTTTCTTT

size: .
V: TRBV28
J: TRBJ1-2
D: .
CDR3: CASSFPRVGRFYGYTF
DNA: TGTGCCAGCAGTTTCCCTCGGGTGGGCCGTTTCTATGGCTACACCTTC

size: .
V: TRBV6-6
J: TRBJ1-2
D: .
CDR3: CASSYSRTEDGYTF
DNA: TGTGCCAGCAGTTACTCCAGGACAGAGGATGGCTACACCTTC

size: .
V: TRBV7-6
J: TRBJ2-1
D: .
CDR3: CASSLVRGGRNYNEQFF
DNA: TGTGCCAGCAGCTTAGTCCGGGGCGGGCGGAACTACAATGAGCAGTTCTTC

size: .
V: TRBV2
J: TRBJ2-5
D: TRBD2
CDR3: CASSELAGVGVGTQYF
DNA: TGTGCCAGCAGTGAACTTGCGGGAGTGGGTGTCGGGACCCAGTACTTC

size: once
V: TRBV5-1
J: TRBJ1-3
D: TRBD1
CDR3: CASSLGDRDGNTIYF
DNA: TGCGCCAGCAGCTTGGGGGACAGGGATGGAAACACCATATATTTT

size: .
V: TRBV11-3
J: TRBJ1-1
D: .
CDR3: CASSLAGRGEAFF
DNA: TGTGCCAGCAGCTTAGCGGGTAGAGGAGAGGCTTTCTTT

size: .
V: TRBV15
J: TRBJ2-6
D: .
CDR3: CATSRETGTLGGANVLTF
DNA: TGTGCCACCAGCAGAGAGACGGGCACCCTAGGTGGGGCCAACGTCCTGACTTTC

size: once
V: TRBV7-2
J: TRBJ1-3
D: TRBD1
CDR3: CASAGGAWGNTIYF
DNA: TGTGCCAGCGCAGGGGGCGCTTGGGGAAACACCATATATTTT

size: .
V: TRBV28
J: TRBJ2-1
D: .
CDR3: CASSYNEQFF
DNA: TGTGCCAGCTCCTACAATGAGCAGTTCTTC

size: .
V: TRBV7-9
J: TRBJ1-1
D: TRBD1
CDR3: CASSQTITGDTEAFF
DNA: TGTGCCAGCAGCCAAACCATTACAGGGGACACTGAAGCTTTCTTT

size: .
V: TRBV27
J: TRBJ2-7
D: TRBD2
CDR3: CASRLAGGNTYEQYF
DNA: TGTGCCAGTCGACTAGCGGGAGGAAATACCTACGAGCAGTACTTC

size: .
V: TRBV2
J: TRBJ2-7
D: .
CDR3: CASSAPGQSYEQYF
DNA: TGTGCCAGCAGTGCCCCGGGCCAAAGTTACGAGCAGTACTTC

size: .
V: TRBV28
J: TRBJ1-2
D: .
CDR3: CASSIDGAGNYGYTF
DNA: TGTGCCAGCAGTATAGACGGGGCAGGGAACTATGGCTACACCTTC

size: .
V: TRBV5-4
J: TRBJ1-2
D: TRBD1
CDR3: CASSSTGSYGYTF
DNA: TGTGCCAGCAGCTCGACAGGGAGCTATGGCTACACCTTC

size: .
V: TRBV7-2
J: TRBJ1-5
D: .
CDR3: CASSLAPIGDQPQHF
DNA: TGTGCCAGCAGCTTAGCGCCAATAGGGGATCAGCCCCAGCATTTT

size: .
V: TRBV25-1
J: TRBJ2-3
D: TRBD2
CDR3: CASSDAASGRFSTDTQYF
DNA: TGTGCCAGCAGTGATGCGGCTAGCGGGAGGTTTAGCACAGATACGCAGTATTTT

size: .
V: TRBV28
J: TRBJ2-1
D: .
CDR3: CASRAAGLNNEQFF
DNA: TGTGCCAGCAGGGCCGCGGGATTGAACAATGAGCAGTTCTTC

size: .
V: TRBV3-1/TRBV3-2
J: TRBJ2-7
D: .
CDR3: CASSPSWLYEQYF
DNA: TGTGCCAGCAGCCCCTCTTGGCTTTACGAGCAGTACTTC

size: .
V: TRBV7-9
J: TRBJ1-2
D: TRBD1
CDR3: CASSALSQGRGNYGYTF
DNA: TGTGCCAGCAGCGCCCTATCACAGGGGAGGGGTAACTATGGCTACACCTTC

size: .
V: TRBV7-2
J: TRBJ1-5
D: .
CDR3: CASSPVTGQPQHF
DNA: TGTGCCAGCAGCCCTGTGACTGGGCAGCCCCAGCATTTT

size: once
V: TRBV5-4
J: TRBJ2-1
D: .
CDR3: CASSGAGLYNEQFF
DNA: TGTGCCAGCAGCGGGGCGGGGCTCTACAATGAGCAGTTCTTC

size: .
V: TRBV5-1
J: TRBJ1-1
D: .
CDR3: CASSPEGGPAVTEAFF
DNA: TGCGCCAGCAGCCCTGAAGGGGGACCAGCGGTAACTGAAGCTTTCTTT

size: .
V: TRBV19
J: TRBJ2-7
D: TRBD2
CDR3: CASSRLAGGPREQYF
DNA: TGTGCCAGTAGTCGTCTAGCGGGAGGGCCTCGAGAGCAGTACTTC

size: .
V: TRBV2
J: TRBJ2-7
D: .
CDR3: CASSAYRTYEQYF
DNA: TGTGCCAGCAGTGCGTACAGAACCTACGAGCAGTACTTC

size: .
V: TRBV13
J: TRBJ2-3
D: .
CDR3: CASSLRNNRDTQYF
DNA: TGTGCCAGCAGCTTAAGGAACAATCGGGATACGCAGTATTTT

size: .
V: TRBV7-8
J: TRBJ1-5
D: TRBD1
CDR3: CASSPGTGGPEPQHF
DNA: TGTGCCAGCAGCCCCGGGACAGGGGGACCCGAGCCCCAGCATTTT

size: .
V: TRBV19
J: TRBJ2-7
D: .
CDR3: CASSPGHEKSSYEQYF
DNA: TGTGCCAGTAGTCCCGGACACGAGAAGAGCTCCTACGAGCAGTACTTC

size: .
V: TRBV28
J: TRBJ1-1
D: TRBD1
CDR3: CASSLGQKNTEAFF
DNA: TGTGCCAGCAGTTTGGGACAGAAGAACACTGAAGCTTTCTTT

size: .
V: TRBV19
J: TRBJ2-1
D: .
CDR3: CASSMISHNEQFF
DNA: TGTGCCAGTAGTATGATATCCCACAATGAGCAGTTCTTC

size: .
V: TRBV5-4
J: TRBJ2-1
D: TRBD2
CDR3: CASSQPAGGGDNEQFF
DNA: TGTGCCAGCAGCCAGCCAGCGGGAGGTGGGGACAATGAGCAGTTCTTC

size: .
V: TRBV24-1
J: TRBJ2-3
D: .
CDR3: CATSDFSRVADTQYF
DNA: TGTGCCACCAGTGATTTTTCCAGGGTAGCAGATACGCAGTATTTT

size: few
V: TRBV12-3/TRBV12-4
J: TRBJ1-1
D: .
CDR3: CASSPPTAFF
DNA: TGTGCCAGCAGCCCACCTACGGCTTTCTTT

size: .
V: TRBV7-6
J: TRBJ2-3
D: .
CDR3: CASSPARGSSTDTQYF
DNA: TGTGCCAGCAGCCCGGCGCGGGGATCAAGCACAGATACGCAGTATTTT

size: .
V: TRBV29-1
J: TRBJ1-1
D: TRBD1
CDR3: CSVEVQGRSTEAFF
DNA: TGCAGCGTTGAAGTACAGGGGCGCAGCACTGAAGCTTTCTTT

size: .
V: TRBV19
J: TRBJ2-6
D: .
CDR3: CASSINGLRANVLTF
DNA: TGTGCCAGTAGTATTAACGGTCTAAGGGCCAACGTCCTGACTTTC

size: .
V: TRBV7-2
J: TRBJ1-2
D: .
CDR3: CASNTATNYGYTF
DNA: TGTGCCAGCAACACAGCGACTAACTATGGCTACACCTTC

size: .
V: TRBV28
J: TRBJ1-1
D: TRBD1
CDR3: CASSLGGQRSTQAFF
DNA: TGTGCCAGCAGTTTAGGGGGACAGCGCTCAACTCAAGCTTTCTTT

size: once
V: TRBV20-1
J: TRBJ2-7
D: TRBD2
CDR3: CSASRGRAFYEQYF
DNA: TGCAGTGCTAGTCGCGGGAGGGCCTTCTACGAGCAGTACTTC

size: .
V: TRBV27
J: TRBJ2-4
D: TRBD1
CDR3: CASSTLRDRGPKNIQYF
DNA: TGTGCCAGCAGTACCCTCCGGGACAGGGGACCCAAAAACATTCAGTACTTC

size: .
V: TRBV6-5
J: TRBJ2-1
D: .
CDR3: CASSSRTGRSYNEQFF
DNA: TGTGCCAGCAGTTCCCGGACTGGTCGCTCCTACAATGAGCAGTTCTTC